This TCR beta chain was retrieved from a study of blood T cell repertoires in COVID-19 (dated by TCRdb to 2018 to 2020). For context, the study as a whole: The collaborator samples originated in the United States, Italy and Spain and spanned the acute and convalescent phases of COVID-19. The repertoires were made available in a free public database intended to serve as a resource for research on the immune response to SARS-CoV-2. Where HLA class I and class II types were available, the types were taken from metadata supplied by the sample provider, not from assay-based typing. Deeply sampled blood TCRbeta repertoires from subjects exposed to, actively infected with, or recovered from COVID-19 were included in the dataset. Nearly every sample came with metadata listing a de-identified subject ID, COVID-19 status, age in years and sex. Samples were obtained from the ongoing ImmuneRACE study (first 160 participants) and from some 1,200 subjects provided by 6 global collaborators. The material from the prospective study consisted of cDNA or gDNA derived from T cells, B-cell-depleted T cells, or PBMCs.

TCRbeta CDR3 regions were amplified from genomic DNA by means of the immunoSEQ Assay, a bias-controlled multiplex PCR. From the authors' description of their analysis: The number of nucleated cells in each sample was estimated from the amplification of reference gene primers within the assay. To quantify the absolute abundance of each unique TCRbeta CDR3 rearrangement, sequence reads were collapsed and filtered. For each sample, productive Simpson clonality was calculated by taking the square root of Simpson's diversity index across productive rearrangements. What TCRdb holds here is the immuneACCESS table cut down to in-frame rearrangements. Part of the clones is not present; checked against another copy, under half of the missing clones reflect an unresolved V gene, and the others are unexplained. V and J calls plus clone size are reproduced from that table; the DNA served to infer D and trimming. This sample holds around 67,000 clones; 80% to 90% were observed only once. Around 5% of the sample is in the top ten clones.

Comment on this clone: Its antigen is still unknown. No much larger clone exists at a distance of one base, and base qualities are not known.

On the study overall, not on this receptor specifically: Clinical and demographic metadata were provided uncurated, with the amount varying by source and participant.

The germline V gene yields SGHTA for CDR1 and FQGNSA for CDR2. A distance of 9 bases separates the germline ends of V and J, which lose 2 bases and 2 bases respectively. The CDR3 runs 14 residues from the cysteine to the phenylalanine. The CDR3 DNA has 42 bases and is translated from base 1. The collaborating institutions used their own protocols to collect whole blood in K2EDTA tubes. For TCRbeta analysis, collaborator samples were shipped as frozen whole blood, as isolated PBMCs, or as DNA extracted from either sample type. The chain was built from TRBV7-2 and TRBJ1-2; there is no confident call for the D gene. The receptor's source is a man aged 50 to 59 with active COVID-19. The specimen was peripheral blood. The CDR3 sequence is CASSLNKANYGYTF. The bases are TGTGCCAGCAGCTTAAATAAAGCCAACTATGGCTACACCTTC.